This TCR beta chain was sequenced in a study of T cell repertoires in cytomegalovirus infection. Study in general: Both a matching HLA type and CMV infection were indicated by public TCR beta signatures.

TCRdb re-called the reads with MiXCR, one entry per CDR3 protein. The sample has about 480,000 distinct CDR3 sequences; around a third are singletons. As regards this clonotype: Antigen specificity is unknown.

Broader study findings: The cumulative frequency of public TCR beta families identified carriers of CMV plus the relevant HLA.

Germline CDR1 reads MNHEY; CDR2 reads SVGEGT. The V segment lost 3 bases and the J segment 9 bases; nucleotides outside the gene matches: 9. CDR3 length: 16 amino acids. This clonotype originated in a human donor in good health (CMV status not recorded). Some clones in this sample may be carry-over from other donors' samples. The chain couples TRBV6-2 or TRBV6-3 to TRBJ1-5, with 12 bases aligning to TRBD1. Here the sequenced sample was cultured PBMCs, taken from culture after CMV antigen stimulation. The CDR3 region is CASSYPGQGAVRPQHF. CDR3 DNA: TGTGCCAGCAGTTATCCGGGACAGGGGGCTGTTAGGCCCCAGCATTTT.